This TCR beta chain is drawn from a study of beta chain features in type 1 diabetes. Since all of the isolated RNA was reverse transcribed, expressed TCRB transcripts were what got sequenced. Clones were sequenced by immunoSEQ multiplex PCR, and TCRdb holds only the in-frame ones, with some missing. The sample includes about 260,000 clones, about 63% seen only once; the top ten take almost 0.055%. Germline trimming cut 5 bases from V and 0 bases from J; bases unmatched to any gene: 6. The CDR3 sequence is 15 residues long. In germline, CDR1 is SGHDN, CDR2 FVKESK. Sample: naive CD4+ T cells from blood. The chain combines TRBV14 with TRBJ2-7; 8 bases line up with TRBD2. This sequence was found in a man aged 25-45 years in good health. The CDR3 protein is CASSMTSANSYEQYF. DNA of the CDR3: TGTGCCAGCAGCATGACTAGCGCTAACTCCTACGAGCAGTACTTC.